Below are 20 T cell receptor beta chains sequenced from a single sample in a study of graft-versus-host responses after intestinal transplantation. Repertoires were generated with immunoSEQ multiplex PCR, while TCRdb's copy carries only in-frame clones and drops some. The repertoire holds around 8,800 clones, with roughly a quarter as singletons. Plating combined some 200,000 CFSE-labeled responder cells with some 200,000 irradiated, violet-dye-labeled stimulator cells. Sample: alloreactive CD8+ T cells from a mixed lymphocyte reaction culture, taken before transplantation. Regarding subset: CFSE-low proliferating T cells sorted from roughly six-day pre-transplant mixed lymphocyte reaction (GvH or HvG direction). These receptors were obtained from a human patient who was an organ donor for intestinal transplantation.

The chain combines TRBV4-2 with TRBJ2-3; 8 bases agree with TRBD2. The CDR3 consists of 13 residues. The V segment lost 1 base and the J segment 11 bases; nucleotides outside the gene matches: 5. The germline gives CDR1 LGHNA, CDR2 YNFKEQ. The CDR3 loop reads CASSQGAGAGQYF. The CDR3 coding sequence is TGTGCCAGCAGCCAAGGAGCGGGAGCAGGGCAGTATTTT.

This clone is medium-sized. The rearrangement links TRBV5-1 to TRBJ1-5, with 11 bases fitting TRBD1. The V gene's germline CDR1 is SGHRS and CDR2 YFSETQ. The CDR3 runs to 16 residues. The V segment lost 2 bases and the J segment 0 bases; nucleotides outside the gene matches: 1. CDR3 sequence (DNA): TGCGCCAGCAGCTTAGGGACAGGGGGTAGCAATCAGCCCCAGCATTTT. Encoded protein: CASSLGTGGSNQPQHF.

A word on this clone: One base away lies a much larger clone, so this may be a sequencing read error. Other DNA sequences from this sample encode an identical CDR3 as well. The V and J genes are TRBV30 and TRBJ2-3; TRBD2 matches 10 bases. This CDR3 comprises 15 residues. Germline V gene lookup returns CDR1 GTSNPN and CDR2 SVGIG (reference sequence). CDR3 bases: TGTGCGTGGAGTCCCGGGACTAGCGGCACAGATACGCAGTATTTT. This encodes CAWSPGTSGTDTQYF.

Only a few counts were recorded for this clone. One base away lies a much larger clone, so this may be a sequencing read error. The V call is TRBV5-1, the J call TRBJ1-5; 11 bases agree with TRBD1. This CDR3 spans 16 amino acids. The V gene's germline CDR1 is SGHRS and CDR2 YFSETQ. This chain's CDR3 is CSSSLGTGGSNQPQHF. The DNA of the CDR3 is TGCTCCAGCAGCTTAGGGACAGGGGGTAGCAATCAGCCCCAGCATTTT. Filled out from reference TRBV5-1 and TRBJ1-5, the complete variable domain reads KAGVTQTPRYLIKTRGQQVTLSCSPISGHRSVSWYQQTPGQGLQFLFEYFSETQRNKGNFPGRFSGRQFSNSRSEMNVSTLELGDSALYLCSSSLGTGGSNQPQHFGDGTRLSIL.

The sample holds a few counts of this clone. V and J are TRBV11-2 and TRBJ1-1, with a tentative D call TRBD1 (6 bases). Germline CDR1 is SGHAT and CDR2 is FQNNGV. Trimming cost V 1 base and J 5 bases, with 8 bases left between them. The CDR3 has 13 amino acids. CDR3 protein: CASSLGQGTEAFF. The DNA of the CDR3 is TGTGCCAGCAGCTTAGGCCAGGGGACTGAAGCTTTCTTT.

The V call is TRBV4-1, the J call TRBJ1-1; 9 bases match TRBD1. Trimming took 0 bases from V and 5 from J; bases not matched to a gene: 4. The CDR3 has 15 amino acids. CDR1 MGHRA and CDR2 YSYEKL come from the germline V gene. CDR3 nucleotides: TGCGCCAGCAGCCAAGAAGGGACAGGGTGGACTGAAGCTTTCTTT. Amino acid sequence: CASSQEGTGWTEAFF.

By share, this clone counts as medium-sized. CDR3 amino acids: CASSLRGTEAFF. The DNA of the CDR3 is TGTGCCAGCAGCTTACGGGGTACTGAAGCTTTCTTT. The V gene is TRBV13, the J gene TRBJ1-1; D remains ambiguous. Germline CDR1 is PRHDT and CDR2 is FYEKMQ (reference sequence). The V gene lost 2 bases and the J gene lost 5 bases, with 6 bases spanning the gap. The CDR3 is 12 residues long.

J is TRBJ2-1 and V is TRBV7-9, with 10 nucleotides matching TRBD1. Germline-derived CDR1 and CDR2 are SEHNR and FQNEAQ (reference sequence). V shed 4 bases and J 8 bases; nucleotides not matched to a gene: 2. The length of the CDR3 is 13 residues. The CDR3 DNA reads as TGTGCCAGCAGCTCGACAGGGGGCTATGAGCAGTTCTTC. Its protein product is CASSSTGGYEQFF. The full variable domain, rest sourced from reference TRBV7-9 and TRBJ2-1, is DTGVSQNPRHKITKRGQNVTFRCDPISEHNRLYWYRQTLGQGPEFLTYFQNEAQLEKSRLLSDRFSAERPKGSFSTLEIQRTEQGDSAMYLCASSSTGGYEQFFGPGTRLTVL.

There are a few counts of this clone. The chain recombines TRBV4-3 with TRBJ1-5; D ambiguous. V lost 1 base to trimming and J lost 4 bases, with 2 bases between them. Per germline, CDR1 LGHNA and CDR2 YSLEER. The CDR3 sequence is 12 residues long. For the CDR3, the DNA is TGCGCCAGCAGCCAAGGGAATCAGCCCCAGCATTTT. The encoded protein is CASSQGNQPQHF.

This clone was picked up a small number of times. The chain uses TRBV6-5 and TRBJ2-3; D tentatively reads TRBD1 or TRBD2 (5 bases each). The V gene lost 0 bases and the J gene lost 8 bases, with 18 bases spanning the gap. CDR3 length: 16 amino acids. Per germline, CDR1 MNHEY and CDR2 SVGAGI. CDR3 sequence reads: CASSYSLEGTRGTQYF. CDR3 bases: TGTGCCAGCAGTTACTCTCTTGAAGGAACTAGGGGTACGCAGTATTTT.

The CDR3 sequence is CATIGDTLRFGYTF. CDR3 in DNA: TGTGCCACCATCGGGGACACACTTCGGTTTGGCTACACCTTC. This chain uses TRBV10-3 with TRBJ1-2; perhaps TRBD1 as D (6 bases). The CDR3 is made up of 14 amino acids. CDR1 and CDR2 from the germline V gene are ENHRY and SYGVKD. Trimming left V 10 bases short and J 7 bases short, with 22 bases between.

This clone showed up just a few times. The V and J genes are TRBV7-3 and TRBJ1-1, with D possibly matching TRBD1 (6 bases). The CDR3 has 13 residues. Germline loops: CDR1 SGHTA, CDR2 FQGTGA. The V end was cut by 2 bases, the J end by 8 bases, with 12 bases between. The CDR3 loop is CASSLYGGEEAFF. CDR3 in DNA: TGTGCCAGCAGCTTATACGGGGGCGAAGAAGCTTTCTTT.

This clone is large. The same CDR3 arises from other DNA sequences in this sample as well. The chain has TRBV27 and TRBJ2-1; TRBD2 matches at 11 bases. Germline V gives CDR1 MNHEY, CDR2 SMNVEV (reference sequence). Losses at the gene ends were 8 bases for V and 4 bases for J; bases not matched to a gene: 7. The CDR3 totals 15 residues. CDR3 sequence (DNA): TGTGCCAGCGGTATGGGGACTAGCGGTTACAATGAGCAGTTCTTC. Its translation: CASGMGTSGYNEQFF.

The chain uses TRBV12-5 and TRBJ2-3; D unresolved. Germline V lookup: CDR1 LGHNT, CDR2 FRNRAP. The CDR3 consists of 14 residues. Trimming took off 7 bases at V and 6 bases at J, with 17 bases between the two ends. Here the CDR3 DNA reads TGTGCTAGTGCCGGCGCCTTGACTCGGGATACGCAGTATTTT. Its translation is CASAGALTRDTQYF.

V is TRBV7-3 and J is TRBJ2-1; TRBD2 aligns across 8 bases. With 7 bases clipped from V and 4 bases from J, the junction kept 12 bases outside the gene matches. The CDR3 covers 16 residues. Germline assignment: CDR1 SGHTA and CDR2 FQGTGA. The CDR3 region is CASTATIAGQYNEQFF. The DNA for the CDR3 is TGTGCCAGCACCGCAACGATAGCGGGACAATACAATGAGCAGTTCTTC.

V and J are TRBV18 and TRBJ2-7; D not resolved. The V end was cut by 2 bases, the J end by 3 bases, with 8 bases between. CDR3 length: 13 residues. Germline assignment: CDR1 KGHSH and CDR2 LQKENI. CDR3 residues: CASSPSSGYEQYF. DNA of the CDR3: TGTGCCAGCTCACCAAGTTCCGGCTACGAGCAGTACTTC.

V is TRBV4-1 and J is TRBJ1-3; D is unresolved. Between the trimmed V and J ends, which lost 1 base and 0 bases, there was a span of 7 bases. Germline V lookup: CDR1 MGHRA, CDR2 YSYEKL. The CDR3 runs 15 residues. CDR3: CASSQVTHSGNTIYF. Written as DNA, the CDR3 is TGCGCCAGCAGCCAAGTTACCCACTCTGGAAACACCATATATTTT.

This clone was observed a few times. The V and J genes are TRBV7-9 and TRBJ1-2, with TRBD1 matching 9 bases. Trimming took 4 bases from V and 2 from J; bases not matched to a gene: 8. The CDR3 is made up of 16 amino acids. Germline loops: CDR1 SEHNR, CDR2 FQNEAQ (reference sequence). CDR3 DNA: TGTGCCAGCAGCTCCGAGCGGACAGGGGCGAACTATGGCTACACCTTC. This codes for CASSSERTGANYGYTF.

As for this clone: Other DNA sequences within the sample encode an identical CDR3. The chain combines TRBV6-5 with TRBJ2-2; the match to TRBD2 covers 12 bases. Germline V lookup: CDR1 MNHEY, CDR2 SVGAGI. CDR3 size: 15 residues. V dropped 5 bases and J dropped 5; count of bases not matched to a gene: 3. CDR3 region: CASSGLAGGTGELFF. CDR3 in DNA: TGTGCCAGCAGTGGGCTAGCGGGAGGGACCGGGGAGCTGTTTTTT.

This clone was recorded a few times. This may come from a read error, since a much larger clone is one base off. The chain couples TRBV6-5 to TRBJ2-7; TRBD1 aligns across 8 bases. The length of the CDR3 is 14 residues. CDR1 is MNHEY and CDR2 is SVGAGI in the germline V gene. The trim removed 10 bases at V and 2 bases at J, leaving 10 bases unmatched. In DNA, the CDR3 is TGTGCCATCAGCCTAGGACAGGGCCCCTACGAGCAGTACTTC. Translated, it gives CAISLGQGPYEQYF.